This T cell receptor (beta chain) stems from a study of regulatory T cells in long-lasting Graves disease. Across the whole study: A definition of persistent Graves' disease required over 5 years of antithyroid drugs plus positive TSH receptor antibodies.

Stated time point: persistent/refractory GD, antithyroid drugs over 5 years with positive TRAb. With RNA extracted from PBMCs as input, the TCR library was made. With iRepertoire HTBI primers and Arm-PCR of CDR3 regions, TCR beta libraries were built. Using its own MiXCR run on the multiplex PCR reads, TCRdb lists one record per CDR3 protein. The sample consists of hundreds of thousands of distinct CDR3 sequences, less than 25% of them appearing once. Study-wide findings and caveats: In persistent patients, shared public clonotypes (more than 2,500) outnumbered those in new patients (966). Analyses excluded thyroid tissue, covering peripheral blood alone.

On this clonotype itself: The antigen remains undetermined. Since a much larger clone is just one base distant, this may be a read error.

The TCR sequence derives from a female donor with Graves disease. The specimen was peripheral blood mononuclear cells (PBMCs), collected when the disease was refractory, from a patient treated with antithyroid drugs.

The CDR3 bases are TGTGCCAGCAGTTTAGGTGTGGGACTAGCTGAGGCCCAGTACTTC. Its protein product is CASSLGVGLAEAQYF. The chain joins TRBV28 to TRBJ2-5; 9 positions match TRBD2. V shed 2 bases and J 9 bases; nucleotides not matched to a gene: 10. The CDR3 totals 15 residues. Germline lookup yields CDR1 MDHEN and CDR2 SYDVKM.